Below are 21 T cell receptor beta chains sequenced from a single sample in a study of blood T cell repertoires in COVID-19. This table comes from immunoSEQ multiplex PCR, and its TCRdb copy is limited to in-frame clones, with some not included. In the table there are around 190,000 clones, around 80% of which are singletons. The material sequenced was peripheral blood. The receptor set was obtained from a woman in her forties or fifties with acute or convalescent COVID-19.

This clone was seen a few times. The chain joins TRBV20-1 to TRBJ1-3; weak D call: TRBD1 (5 bases). V was pared by 0 bases and J by 9 bases, with 6 bases between. The CDR3 loop spans 11 amino acids. Germline V gives CDR1 DFQATT, CDR2 SNEGSKA (reference sequence). CDR3 sequence reads: CSARDQGTIYF. In nucleotides, the CDR3 is TGCAGTGCTAGAGATCAGGGCACCATATATTTT.

The chain employs TRBV9 and TRBJ1-6; D unresolved. V was shortened by 0 bases and J by 10 bases, with 11 bases between the two germline ends. From germline, CDR1 is SGDLS and CDR2 YYNGEE. This CDR3 spans 14 amino acids. The CDR3 reads CASSVGGARSPLHF. DNA of the CDR3: TGTGCCAGCAGCGTAGGAGGAGCTCGGTCACCCCTCCACTTT.

This clone was picked up one time. V usage is TRBV5-1 and J usage is TRBJ2-1; 8 nucleotides match TRBD1. V was clipped by 2 bases and J by 6 bases; unmatched bases: 7. From germline, CDR1 is SGHRS and CDR2 YFSETQ. This CDR3 contains 15 residues. CDR3 nucleotides: TGCGCCAGCAGCTTCGGACAGGGAGGAGTCAATGAGCAGTTCTTC. This gives the protein CASSFGQGGVNEQFF.

The V and J genes are TRBV5-5 and TRBJ2-1; D remains ambiguous. V lost 4 bases and J 7 bases, leaving 15 bases between the germline ends. Per germline, CDR1 SGHKS and CDR2 YYEKEE (reference sequence). The CDR3 loop spans 14 amino acids. As DNA, the CDR3 is TGTGCCAGCAGCCGTGTTGAACGCGTTAATGAGCAGTTCTTC. Translated, it gives CASSRVERVNEQFF.

The chain employs TRBV2 and TRBJ2-7; D is possibly TRBD1 (6 bases). The CDR3 covers 13 residues. Germline V gene data show CDR1 as SNHLY and CDR2 as FYNNEI. V lost 2 bases to trimming and J lost 5 bases, with 10 bases between them. DNA of the CDR3: TGTGCCAGCAGTGAACAGGGGATCCACGAGCAGTACTTC. This codes for CASSEQGIHEQYF.

The chain's CDR3 is CASRPGGGQEREQYF. DNA of the CDR3: TGTGCCAGCAGACCCGGCGGGGGACAGGAAAGGGAGCAGTACTTC. The chain recombines TRBV6-5 with TRBJ2-7; D is possibly TRBD1 (8 bases). Looked up from germline, CDR1 is MNHEY and CDR2 is SVGAGI. V was trimmed by 6 bases and J by 7 bases, leaving 22 bases between them. The CDR3 contains 15 residues.

V gene TRBV12-3 or TRBV12-4 combines with J gene TRBJ1-1, with no clear D. This CDR3 is built from 13 residues. Between the trimmed V and J ends, which lost 5 bases and 0 bases, there was a span of 7 bases. Here the CDR3 reads CASSETMNTEAFF. The CDR3 DNA follows: TGTGCCAGCAGTGAGACAATGAACACTGAAGCTTTCTTT.

This sequence joins TRBV19 and TRBJ1-2; D is possibly TRBD1 (6 bases). The CDR3 consists of 17 residues. The germline CDR1 and CDR2 sequences are LNHDA and SQIVND (reference sequence). Trimming pared 0 bases from V and 7 bases from J, leaving 21 bases between. The CDR3 loop reads CASSIDHQTGSRIGYTF. The CDR3 DNA reads as TGTGCCAGTAGTATAGACCACCAAACAGGGAGTAGGATTGGCTACACCTTC.

The chain couples TRBV28 to TRBJ1-1, with D perhaps TRBD1 (6 bases). This CDR3 comprises 18 residues. Per the germline V gene, CDR1 is MDHEN and CDR2 is SYDVKM. V lost 4 bases and J lost 1, with 22 bases in between. CDR3 in DNA: TGTGCCAGCAGTTGGGGGCGGACAGCCTCGACCAGGAACACTGAAGCTTTCTTT. Its translation is CASSWGRTASTRNTEAFF. Full variable domain (remainder filled in from reference TRBV28 and TRBJ1-1): DVKVTQSSRYLVKRTGEKVFLECVQDMDHENMFWYRQDPGLGLRLIYFSYDVKMKEKGDIPEGYSVSREKKERFSLILESASTNQTSMYLCASSWGRTASTRNTEAFFGQGTRLTVV.

The sample holds a few counts of this clone. J is TRBJ2-7 and V is TRBV27; 13 nucleotides match TRBD2. With V trimmed by 6 bases and J by 3 bases, 8 bases remained unmatched. In germline, CDR1 is MNHEY, CDR2 SMNVEV (reference sequence). This CDR3 region has 16 residues. CDR3 bases: TGTGCCAGCAGCCTAGGGGGACTAGCGGGACTCTACGAGCAGTACTTC. It encodes CASSLGGLAGLYEQYF.

The chain joins TRBV4-1 to TRBJ2-6, with unresolved D. This CDR3 contains 16 residues. With 2 bases removed from V and 0 bases from J, the gap between germline ends came to 8 bases. CDR1 is MGHRA, CDR2 YSYEKL, per germline. This chain's CDR3 is CASSQTRLSGANVLTF. CDR3 nucleotides: TGCGCCAGCAGCCAAACGCGGCTCTCTGGGGCCAACGTCCTGACTTTC.

This clone is termed medium-sized. This sequence joins TRBV14 and TRBJ2-2, with D perhaps matching TRBD2 (6 bases). This CDR3 has 17 residues. Germline values: CDR1 SGHDN, CDR2 FVKESK. The ends were cut back, 2 bases at V and 4 bases at J, with 17 bases in the middle. This chain's CDR3 is CASSQIFARRGTGELFF. CDR3 in DNA: TGTGCCAGCAGCCAAATCTTTGCCAGGAGGGGCACCGGGGAGCTGTTTTTT. The entire variable domain, with the rest obtained from reference TRBV14 and TRBJ2-2, is as follows: EAGVTQFPSHSVIEKGQTVTLRCDPISGHDNLYWYRRVMGKEIKFLLHFVKESKQDESGMPNNRFLAERTGGTYSTLKVQPAELEDSGVYFCASSQIFARRGTGELFFGEGSRLTVL.

The chain joins TRBV18 to TRBJ1-1, with 7 nucleotides matching TRBD1. CDR1 and CDR2 (germline): KGHSH, LQKENI. This CDR3 has 15 amino acids. V shed 5 bases, J shed 0 bases, and the junction held 6 bases outside the gene matches. DNA for the CDR3: TGTGCCAGCTCAAAGACCGGGACAGTGAACACTGAAGCTTTCTTT. This encodes CASSKTGTVNTEAFF.

This chain joins TRBV6-5 and TRBJ2-2; D gene uncertain. Trimming removed 2 bases from V and 3 bases from J, with 7 bases in between. The CDR3 has 14 amino acids. The germline V gene encodes CDR1 MNHEY and CDR2 SVGAGI. The CDR3: CASSYRLDTGELFF. The CDR3 nucleotides read TGTGCCAGCAGTTACCGACTTGACACCGGGGAGCTGTTTTTT.

This rearrangement joins TRBV2 to TRBJ1-1, with D possibly TRBD1 on 6 matching bases. Per germline, CDR1 SNHLY and CDR2 FYNNEI. V was trimmed by 2 bases and J by 5 bases, leaving 12 bases between them. This CDR3 has 14 amino acids. The CDR3 sequence: CASSERQGLTEAFF. CDR3 in DNA: TGTGCCAGCAGTGAACGGCAGGGGTTAACTGAAGCTTTCTTT.

This chain connects TRBV27 to TRBJ1-2, with 11 bases identical to TRBD1. Per the germline V gene, CDR1 is MNHEY and CDR2 is SMNVEV (reference sequence). Trimming took 5 bases from V and 5 from J; bases not matched to a gene: 4. The CDR3 extends over 14 amino acids. The CDR3 sequence is CASSLGTGGYGYTF. The CDR3 coding sequence is TGTGCCAGCAGTCTCGGGACAGGGGGATATGGCTACACCTTC.

In DNA, the CDR3 is TGTGCCAGCAGTGAAGCGCTTACGGGGACAGGGCTCGACGAGCAGTACTTC. It yields the protein CASSEALTGTGLDEQYF. The chain links TRBV2 to TRBJ2-7; 9 bases agree with TRBD1. Germline lookup yields CDR1 SNHLY and CDR2 FYNNEI. The V and J ends lost 0 bases and 5 bases, in that order; junction bases with no gene match: 11. The CDR3 totals 17 residues.

The genes are TRBV29-1 and TRBJ2-1; 10 bases are a match to TRBD1. Looked up from germline, CDR1 is SQVTM and CDR2 is ANQGSEA. V shed 7 bases, J shed 4 bases, and the junction held 16 bases outside the gene matches. The CDR3 has 17 amino acids. CDR3 in DNA: TGCAGCGCCGGAGAGACAGGGGGCTTAGGGGGGTACAATGAGCAGTTCTTC. Protein sequence: CSAGETGGLGGYNEQFF.

The CDR3 DNA sequence: TGCGCCAGCAGCCAACTACAGGGGGACCTTCAGCCCCAGCATTTT. This gives the protein CASSQLQGDLQPQHF. This chain links TRBV4-1 with TRBJ1-5, with TRBD1 matching 8 bases. CDR3 length equals 15 residues. V gave up 2 bases and J gave up 6 bases; unmatched junction bases: 6. Germline V lookup: CDR1 MGHRA, CDR2 YSYEKL.

The chain employs TRBV5-8 and TRBJ1-5, with a possible D match to TRBD1 (6 bases). Germline V gene data show CDR1 as SGHTS and CDR2 as YDEGEE. V lost 2 bases, J lost 4 bases, and 7 bases lay in between. The CDR3 runs to 13 residues. CDR3 DNA sequence: TGTGCCAGCAGCTTTGACAGGAATCAGCCCCAGCATTTT. It yields the protein CASSFDRNQPQHF. Using reference TRBV5-8 and TRBJ1-5 for the parts outside the CDR3, the full variable domain is EAGVTQSPTHLIKTRGQQATLRCSPISGHTSVYWYQQALGLGLQFLLWYDEGEERNRGNFPPRFSGRQFPNYSSELNVNALELEDSALYLCASSFDRNQPQHFGDGTRLSIL.

The chain carries TRBV5-6 and TRBJ1-1, with TRBD1 matching 11 bases. The CDR3 contains 16 residues. Per the germline V gene, CDR1 is SGHDT and CDR2 is YYEEEE. After removal of 3 bases from V and 4 bases from J, the junction contained 8 bases not matched to a gene. CDR3 loop: CASSSFGTGGFTEAFF. The CDR3 bases are TGTGCCAGCAGCTCGTTCGGGACAGGGGGTTTCACTGAAGCTTTCTTT.